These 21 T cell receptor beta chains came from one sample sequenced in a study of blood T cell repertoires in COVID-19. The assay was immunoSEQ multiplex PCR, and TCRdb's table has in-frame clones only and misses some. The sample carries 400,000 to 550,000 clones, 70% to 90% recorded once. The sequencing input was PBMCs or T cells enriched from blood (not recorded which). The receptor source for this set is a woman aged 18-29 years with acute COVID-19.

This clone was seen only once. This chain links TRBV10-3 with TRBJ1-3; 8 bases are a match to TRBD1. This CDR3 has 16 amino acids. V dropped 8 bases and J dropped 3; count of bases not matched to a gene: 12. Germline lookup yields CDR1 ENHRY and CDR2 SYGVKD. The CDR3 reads CAIAVTETGDGNTIYF. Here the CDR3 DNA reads TGTGCCATCGCCGTAACGGAGACAGGGGATGGAAACACCATATATTTT.

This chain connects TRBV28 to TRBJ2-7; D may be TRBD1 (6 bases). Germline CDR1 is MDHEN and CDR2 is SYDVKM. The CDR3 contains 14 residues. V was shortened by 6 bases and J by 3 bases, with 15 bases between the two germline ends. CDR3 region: CASRPTGEFYEQYF. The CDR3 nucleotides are TGTGCCAGCAGACCGACAGGAGAATTCTACGAGCAGTACTTC.

The CDR3 DNA follows: TGTGCCAGCAGCTCCGGGGGGATCCAAGAGACCCAGTACTTC. Amino acids: CASSSGGIQETQYF. This chain uses TRBV7-3 with TRBJ2-5, with TRBD2 matching 7 bases. The germline gives CDR1 SGHTA, CDR2 FQGTGA. The CDR3 contains 14 residues. J gave up 1 base and V 4 bases, and 3 bases lay outside the gene matches.

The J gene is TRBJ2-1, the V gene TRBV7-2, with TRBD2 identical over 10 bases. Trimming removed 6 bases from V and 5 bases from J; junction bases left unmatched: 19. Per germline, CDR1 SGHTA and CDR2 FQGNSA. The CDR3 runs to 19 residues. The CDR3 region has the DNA TGTGCCAGCAGGCGCTCTATCCTAGCGGGAGTGGGGATCAACAATGAGCAGTTCTTC. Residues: CASRRSILAGVGINNEQFF.

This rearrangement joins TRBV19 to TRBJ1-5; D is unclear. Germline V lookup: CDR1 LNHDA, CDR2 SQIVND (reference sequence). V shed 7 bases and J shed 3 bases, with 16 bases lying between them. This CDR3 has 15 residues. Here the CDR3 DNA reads TGTGCCAGTACCTCCTTCTCCGGGATCAATCAGCCCCAGCATTTT. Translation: CASTSFSGINQPQHF.

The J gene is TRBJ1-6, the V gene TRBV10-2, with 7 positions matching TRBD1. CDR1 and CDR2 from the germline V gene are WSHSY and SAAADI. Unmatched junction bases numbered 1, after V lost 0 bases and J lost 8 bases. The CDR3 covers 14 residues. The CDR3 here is CASSESGGDSPLHF. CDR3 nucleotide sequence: TGCGCCAGCAGTGAGTCAGGGGGCGATTCACCCCTCCACTTT.

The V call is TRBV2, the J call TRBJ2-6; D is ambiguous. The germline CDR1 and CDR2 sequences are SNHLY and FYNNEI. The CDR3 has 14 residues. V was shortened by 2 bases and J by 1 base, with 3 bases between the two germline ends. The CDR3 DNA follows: TGTGCCAGCAGTGAACTATCTGGGGCCAACGTCCTGACTTTC. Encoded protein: CASSELSGANVLTF. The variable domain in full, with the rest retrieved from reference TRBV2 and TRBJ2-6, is EPEVTQTPSHQVTQMGQEVILRCVPISNHLYFYWYRQILGQKVEFLVSFYNNEISEKSEIFDDQFSVERPDGSNFTLKIRSTKLEDSAMYFCASSELSGANVLTFGAGSRLTVL.

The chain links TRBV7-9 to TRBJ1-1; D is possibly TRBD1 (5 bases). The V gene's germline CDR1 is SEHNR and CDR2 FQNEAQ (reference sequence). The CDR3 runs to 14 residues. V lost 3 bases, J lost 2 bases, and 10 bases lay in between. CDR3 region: CASSFDDSNTEAFF. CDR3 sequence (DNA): TGTGCCAGCAGCTTTGACGACAGTAACACTGAAGCTTTCTTT.

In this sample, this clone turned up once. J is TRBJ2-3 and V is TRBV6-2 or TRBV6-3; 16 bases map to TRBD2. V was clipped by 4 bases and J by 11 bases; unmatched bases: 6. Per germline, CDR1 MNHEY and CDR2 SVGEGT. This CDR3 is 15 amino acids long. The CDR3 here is CASSSMGLAGGLQYF. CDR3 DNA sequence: TGTGCCAGCAGTTCTATGGGACTAGCGGGAGGGCTGCAGTATTTT.

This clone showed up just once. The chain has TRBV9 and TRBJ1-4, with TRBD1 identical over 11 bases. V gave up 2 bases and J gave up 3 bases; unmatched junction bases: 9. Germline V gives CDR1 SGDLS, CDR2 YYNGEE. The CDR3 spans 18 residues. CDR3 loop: CASSVTGTGGLANEKLFF. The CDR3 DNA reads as TGTGCCAGCAGCGTTACCGGGACAGGGGGTTTGGCTAATGAAAAACTGTTTTTT.

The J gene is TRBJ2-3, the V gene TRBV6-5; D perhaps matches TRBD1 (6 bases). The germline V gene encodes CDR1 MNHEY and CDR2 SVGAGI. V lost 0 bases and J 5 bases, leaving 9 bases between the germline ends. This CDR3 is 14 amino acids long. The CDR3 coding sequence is TGTGCCAGCAGTTACTCAAGGACAGAAGATACGCAGTATTTT. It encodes CASSYSRTEDTQYF.

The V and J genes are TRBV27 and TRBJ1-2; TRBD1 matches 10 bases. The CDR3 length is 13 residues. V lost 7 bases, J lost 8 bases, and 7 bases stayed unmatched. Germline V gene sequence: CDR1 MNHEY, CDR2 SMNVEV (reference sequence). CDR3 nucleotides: TGTGCCAGCAAGGACAGGGGGGATGAAGGCTACACCTTC. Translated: CASKDRGDEGYTF.

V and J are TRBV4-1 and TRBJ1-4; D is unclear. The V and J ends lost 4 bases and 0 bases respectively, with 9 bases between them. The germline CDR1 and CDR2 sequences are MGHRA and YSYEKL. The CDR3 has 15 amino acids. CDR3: CASSLPGTTNEKLFF. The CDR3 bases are TGCGCCAGCAGCCTCCCGGGAACAACTAATGAAAAACTGTTTTTT.

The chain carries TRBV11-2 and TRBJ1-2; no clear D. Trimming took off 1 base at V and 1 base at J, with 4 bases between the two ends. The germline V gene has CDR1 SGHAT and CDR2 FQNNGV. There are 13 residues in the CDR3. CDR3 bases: TGTGCCAGCAGCTTAGGAGATAACTATGGCTACACCTTC. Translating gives CASSLGDNYGYTF.

CDR3 DNA sequence: TGCAGCGTTGATAGGCAGGGGATGAACACTGAAGCTTTCTTT. Translated: CSVDRQGMNTEAFF. This rearrangement joins TRBV29-1 to TRBJ1-1, with D tentatively TRBD1 (6 bases). The CDR3 covers 14 residues. From germline, CDR1 is SQVTM and CDR2 ANQGSEA. V shed 3 bases and J shed 0 bases, with 11 bases lying between them.

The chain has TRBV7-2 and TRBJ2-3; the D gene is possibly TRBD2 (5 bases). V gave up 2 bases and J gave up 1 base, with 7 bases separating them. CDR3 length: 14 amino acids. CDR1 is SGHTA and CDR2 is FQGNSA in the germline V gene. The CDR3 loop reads CASSLFSGTDTQYF. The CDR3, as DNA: TGTGCCAGCAGCTTATTTAGCGGCACAGATACGCAGTATTTT.

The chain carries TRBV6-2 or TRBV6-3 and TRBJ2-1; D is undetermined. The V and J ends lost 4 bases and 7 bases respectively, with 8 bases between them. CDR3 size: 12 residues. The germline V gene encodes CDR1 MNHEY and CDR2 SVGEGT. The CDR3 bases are TGTGCCAGCAGTTGGCATTTGAATGAGCAGTTCTTC. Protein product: CASSWHLNEQFF.

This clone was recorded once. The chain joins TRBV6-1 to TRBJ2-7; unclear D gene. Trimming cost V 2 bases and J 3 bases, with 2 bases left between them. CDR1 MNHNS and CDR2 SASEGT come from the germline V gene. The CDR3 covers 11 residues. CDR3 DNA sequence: TGTGCCAGCAGTGAATACTACGAGCAGTACTTC. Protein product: CASSEYYEQYF.

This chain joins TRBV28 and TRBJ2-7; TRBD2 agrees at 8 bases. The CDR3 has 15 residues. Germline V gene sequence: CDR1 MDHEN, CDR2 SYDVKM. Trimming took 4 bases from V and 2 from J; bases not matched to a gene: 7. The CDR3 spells CASSSAGTRAYEQYF. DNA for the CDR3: TGTGCCAGCAGTTCAGCCGGGACTAGAGCCTACGAGCAGTACTTC.

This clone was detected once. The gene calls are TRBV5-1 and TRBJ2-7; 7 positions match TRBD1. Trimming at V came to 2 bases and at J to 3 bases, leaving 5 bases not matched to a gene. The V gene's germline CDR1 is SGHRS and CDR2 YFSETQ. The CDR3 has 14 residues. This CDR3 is CASSFGTVDYEQYF. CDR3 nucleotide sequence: TGCGCCAGCAGCTTCGGGACAGTAGACTACGAGCAGTACTTC. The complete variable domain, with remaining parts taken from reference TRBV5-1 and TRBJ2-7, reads KAGVTQTPRYLIKTRGQQVTLSCSPISGHRSVSWYQQTPGQGLQFLFEYFSETQRNKGNFPGRFSGRQFSNSRSEMNVSTLELGDSALYLCASSFGTVDYEQYFGPGTRLTVT.

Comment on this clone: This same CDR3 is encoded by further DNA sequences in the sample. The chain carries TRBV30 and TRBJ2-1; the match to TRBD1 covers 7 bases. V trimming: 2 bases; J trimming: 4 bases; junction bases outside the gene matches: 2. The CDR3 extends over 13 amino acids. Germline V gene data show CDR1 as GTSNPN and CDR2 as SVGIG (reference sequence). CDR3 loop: CAWSRGPYNEQFF. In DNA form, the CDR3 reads TGTGCCTGGAGTAGGGGGCCGTACAATGAGCAGTTCTTC.